One sample yielded the 27 T cell receptor beta chains listed below, sequenced in a study of blood T cell repertoires in COVID-19. Clones were sequenced by immunoSEQ multiplex PCR, and TCRdb holds only the in-frame ones, with some missing. The table records roughly 250,000 clones, 81% of them present only once. The material sequenced was peripheral blood. Receptors were obtained from a woman aged 55-69 years with active or convalescent COVID-19.

This chain joins TRBV7-6 and TRBJ1-2; D gene unclear. The V gene's germline CDR1 is SGHVS and CDR2 FNYEAQ. The V end lost 1 base, the J end lost 8 bases, and 5 bases lay between the germline ends. The CDR3 totals 11 residues. Here the CDR3 DNA reads TGTGCCAGCAGCTTAGTAACAGGCTACACCTTC. Encoded protein: CASSLVTGYTF.

The gene calls are TRBV6-1 and TRBJ1-6; D is ambiguous. This CDR3 is built from 15 residues. CDR1 and CDR2 (germline): MNHNS, SASEGT. The ends were cut back, 0 bases at V and 10 bases at J, with 13 bases in the middle. The CDR3 DNA reads as TGTGCCAGCAGTGAAGCTCATAAGCGGTTATCACCCCTCCACTTT. Translating it yields CASSEAHKRLSPLHF.

V is TRBV9 and J is TRBJ1-1; TRBD1 agrees at 10 bases. V lost 3 bases and J lost 1; bases outside the gene matches: 3. This CDR3 has 15 residues. Germline CDR1 is SGDLS and CDR2 is YYNGEE. The CDR3 bases are TGTGCCAGCAGCGCCGGGACAGGGGCGAACACTGAAGCTTTCTTT. Its protein product is CASSAGTGANTEAFF. The whole variable domain, filled in from reference TRBV9 and TRBJ1-1, reads DSGVTQTPKHLITATGQRVTLRCSPRSGDLSVYWYQQSLDQGLQFLIQYYNGEERAKGNILERFSAQQFPDLHSELNLSSLELGDSALYFCASSAGTGANTEAFFGQGTRLTVV.

The V and J genes are TRBV7-2 and TRBJ2-1, with a possible D match to TRBD1 (5 bases). Germline V lookup: CDR1 SGHTA, CDR2 FQGNSA. V lost 5 bases and J 1 base, leaving 12 bases between the germline ends. The CDR3 contains 15 residues. This CDR3 reads CASSPEGQSYNEQFF. The CDR3 DNA reads as TGTGCCAGCAGCCCAGAAGGACAATCCTACAATGAGCAGTTCTTC.

This chain joins TRBV6-4 and TRBJ2-2; 12 bases are a match to TRBD2. Looked up from germline, CDR1 is MRHNA and CDR2 is SNTAGT. The CDR3 runs to 15 residues. J gave up 8 bases and V 6 bases, and 7 bases lay outside the gene matches. In DNA form, the CDR3 reads TGTGCCAGCAGGAAACTAGCGGGGGGCCCAGGGGAGCTGTTTTTT. Translated, it gives CASRKLAGGPGELFF.

The chain uses TRBV3-1 (or the pseudogene TRBV3-2) and TRBJ2-7; 7 bases map to TRBD2. The trim removed 3 bases at V and 5 bases at J, leaving 1 base unmatched. The CDR3 length is 12 residues. Germline V gene lookup returns CDR1 LGHDT and CDR2 YNNKEL (reference sequence). DNA for the CDR3: TGTGCCAGCAGCCAGGGAGGGGACGAGCAGTACTTC. Protein product: CASSQGGDEQYF.

The chain recombines TRBV11-2 with TRBJ1-2; D not certain. The V end was cut by 2 bases, the J end by 2 bases, with 12 bases between. The CDR3 covers 15 residues. Germline V gene sequence: CDR1 SGHAT, CDR2 FQNNGV. This chain's CDR3 is CASSLSRPGNYGYTF. CDR3 in DNA: TGTGCCAGCAGCTTATCTCGTCCGGGAAACTATGGCTACACCTTC.

The chain couples TRBV4-2 to TRBJ2-7; 8 bases map to TRBD1. The trim removed 0 bases at V and 4 bases at J, leaving 5 bases unmatched. The length of the CDR3 is 15 residues. CDR1 and CDR2 from the germline V gene are LGHNA and YNFKEQ. The CDR3 DNA is TGTGCCAGCAGCCAAGATACAGGGGGGCGGTACGAGCAGTACTTC. Its translation is CASSQDTGGRYEQYF.

The CDR3 reads CASSKTGTNQPQHF. The DNA for the CDR3 is TGTGCCAGCAGTAAGACCGGGACAAATCAGCCCCAGCATTTT. The chain uses TRBV27 and TRBJ1-5; the D gene is possibly TRBD1 (6 bases). The CDR3 sequence is 14 residues long. Germline CDR1 MNHEY, CDR2 SMNVEV (reference sequence). V lost 5 bases and J 4 bases, leaving 12 bases between the germline ends.

V and J are TRBV7-9 and TRBJ2-3; no firm D call. The CDR3 consists of 13 residues. V was shortened by 5 bases and J by 3 bases, with 9 bases between the two germline ends. Germline CDR1 SEHNR, CDR2 FQNEAQ (reference sequence). The CDR3 coding sequence is TGTGCCAGCAGCGTACATTTAACAGATACGCAGTATTTT. This translates into CASSVHLTDTQYF.

The rearrangement joins TRBV2 to TRBJ2-6; 8 bases match TRBD2. Germline loops: CDR1 SNHLY, CDR2 FYNNEI. V shed 7 bases and J 1 base; nucleotides not matched to a gene: 9. The CDR3 has 17 amino acids. CDR3 in amino acids: CASMRLAGMSGANVLTF. In nucleotides, the CDR3 is TGTGCCAGCATGCGCCTAGCGGGTATGTCTGGGGCCAACGTCCTGACTTTC. The full variable domain, with the rest looked up from reference TRBV2 and TRBJ2-6, is EPEVTQTPSHQVTQMGQEVILRCVPISNHLYFYWYRQILGQKVEFLVSFYNNEISEKSEIFDDQFSVERPDGSNFTLKIRSTKLEDSAMYFCASMRLAGMSGANVLTFGAGSRLTVL.

The chain recombines TRBV4-1 with TRBJ1-1; tentative D call: TRBD1 (6 bases). The CDR3 consists of 14 residues. Per germline, CDR1 MGHRA and CDR2 YSYEKL. Trimming shortened V by 4 bases and J by 1 base, and 10 bases separated the two germline ends. This CDR3 reads CASSPGQSNTEAFF. The CDR3 nucleotides read TGCGCCAGCAGCCCTGGACAGTCGAACACTGAAGCTTTCTTT.

V and J are TRBV2 and TRBJ1-2; TRBD1 is a possible D gene (5 bases). Germline V gives CDR1 SNHLY, CDR2 FYNNEI. CDR3 size: 19 residues. The V end was cut by 7 bases, the J end by 4 bases, with 31 bases between. The CDR3 sequence is CASTFRVGRDSQKGYGYTF. The DNA for the CDR3 is TGTGCCAGCACTTTCAGAGTGGGCAGGGACTCCCAGAAAGGCTATGGCTACACCTTC.

The V and J genes are TRBV11-1 and TRBJ1-4; 7 bases match TRBD1. Germline CDR1 and CDR2: SGHAT and FQDESV (reference sequence). J was trimmed by 3 bases and V by 5 bases; bases with no gene match: 6. The CDR3 has 15 residues. The CDR3, as DNA: TGTGCCAGCAGCCGATCGGGACAGCCTAATGAAAAACTGTTTTTT. This translates into CASSRSGQPNEKLFF.

This clone was detected only a few times. The chain is built from TRBV19 and TRBJ2-7; TRBD2 might be the D (6 bases). Germline CDR1 LNHDA, CDR2 SQIVND (reference sequence). Trimming shortened V by 6 bases and J by 7 bases, and 13 bases separated the two germline ends. The CDR3 is made up of 12 amino acids. DNA of the CDR3: TGTGCCAGTAGAGCCATGGCGGGGGAGCAGTACTTC. Protein: CASRAMAGEQYF.

The CDR3 DNA reads TGTGCCAGCAGCTCCTCACAGGGGATCAAGACCCAGTACTTC. This encodes CASSSSQGIKTQYF. The chain uses TRBV7-2 and TRBJ2-5; 7 bases line up with TRBD1. This CDR3 comprises 14 residues. V was pared by 4 bases and J by 6 bases, with 8 bases of the junction left unmatched. The germline V gene has CDR1 SGHTA and CDR2 FQGNSA.

The chain couples TRBV7-7 to TRBJ2-5; TRBD2 aligns across 7 bases. V trimming: 8 bases; J trimming: 2 bases; junction bases outside the gene matches: 20. Germline CDR1 and CDR2: SSHAT and FNYEAQ (reference sequence). The CDR3 runs 18 residues. The CDR3 protein is CASRGGGGTPDKQETQYF. The CDR3 DNA reads as TGTGCCAGCCGCGGGGGAGGAGGGACCCCGGACAAGCAAGAGACCCAGTACTTC.

The V call is TRBV13, the J call TRBJ2-7, with 8 nucleotides matching TRBD1. CDR1 and CDR2 (germline): PRHDT, FYEKMQ (reference sequence). Trimming removed 5 bases from V and 3 bases from J; junction bases left unmatched: 6. This CDR3 spans 14 amino acids. CDR3: CASSERTGFYEQYF. The CDR3 coding sequence is TGTGCCAGCAGCGAGAGGACAGGGTTCTACGAGCAGTACTTC.

The chain carries TRBV12-3 or TRBV12-4 and TRBJ1-2; D gene ambiguous. CDR3 size: 13 residues. Trimming took 5 bases from V and 2 from J, leaving 9 bases between them. The CDR3 DNA follows: TGTGCCAGCAGTGCGACACGGAACTATGGCTACACCTTC. It encodes CASSATRNYGYTF.

The chain combines TRBV5-8 with TRBJ2-1; D gene ambiguous. V was clipped by 4 bases and J by 3 bases, with 14 bases between them. CDR1 and CDR2 from the germline V gene are SGHTS and YDEGEE. This CDR3 spans 15 amino acids. CDR3 nucleotide sequence: TGTGCCAGCAGCCCGCGGCAGCGAGTCTACAATGAGCAGTTCTTC. As protein: CASSPRQRVYNEQFF.

This chain links TRBV27 with TRBJ1-6, with 7 bases identical to TRBD1. In germline, CDR1 is MNHEY, CDR2 SMNVEV (reference sequence). The V and J ends lost 2 bases and 0 bases, in that order; junction bases with no gene match: 7. The CDR3 sequence is 18 residues long. The DNA for the CDR3 is TGTGCCAGCAGTTTAAGGAGGACAGGACGCTCCTATAATTCACCCCTCCACTTT. Amino acids: CASSLRRTGRSYNSPLHF.

The count of this clone is one. The chain links TRBV5-5 to TRBJ2-1, with TRBD2 matching 9 bases. Germline trimming cut 0 bases from V and 8 bases from J; bases unmatched to any gene: 6. The CDR3 has 15 residues. Germline V lookup: CDR1 SGHKS, CDR2 YYEKEE (reference sequence). CDR3 sequence reads: CASSLGLAAVDEQFF. The CDR3 DNA follows: TGTGCCAGCAGCTTGGGACTAGCGGCGGTCGATGAGCAGTTCTTC.

The V and J genes are TRBV12-2 and TRBJ2-5; the table's D gene call, TRBD2, was not cross checked with the DNA. TRBV12-2 is a recognized pseudogene. This CDR3 has 18 amino acids. CDR3 sequence: CASRLSLNSGGAEETQYF. The CDR3 nucleotides are TGTGCAAGTCGCTTAAGTTTGAATAGCGGGGGGGCCGAAGAGACCCAGTACTTC.

This clone has only one observation. The rearrangement joins TRBV12-3 or TRBV12-4 to TRBJ1-1; 7 positions agree with TRBD1. Germline trimming cut 5 bases from V and 4 bases from J; bases unmatched to any gene: 4. This CDR3 has 13 amino acids. Here the CDR3 DNA reads TGTGCCAGCAGTGGGGGACAGTCCACTGAAGCTTTCTTT. Protein: CASSGGQSTEAFF.

The chain recombines TRBV3-1 (or the pseudogene TRBV3-2) with TRBJ2-3; 12 bases align to TRBD2. Germline V gene lookup returns CDR1 LGHDT and CDR2 YNNKEL (reference sequence). This CDR3 has 14 residues. V lost 10 bases, J lost 6 bases, and 8 bases stayed unmatched. CDR3 amino acids: CATSLAGGHDTQYF. The CDR3 DNA reads TGTGCCACCAGTCTAGCGGGGGGGCATGATACGCAGTATTTT.

The chain joins TRBV5-1 to TRBJ2-7; 7 nucleotides agree with TRBD2. The V gene end was trimmed by 3 bases and the J gene end by 6 bases; junction bases not matched to a gene: 9. The germline gives CDR1 SGHRS, CDR2 YFSETQ. The CDR3 has 14 amino acids. CDR3 bases: TGCGCCAGCAGCTCGGGGGGATGGGGGAGCGAGCAGTACTTC. Protein product: CASSSGGWGSEQYF.

This clone was detected ten times or more. J is TRBJ1-6 and V is TRBV10-2; TRBD1 agrees at 8 bases. Germline V gene sequence: CDR1 WSHSY, CDR2 SAAADI. The CDR3 is 16 amino acids. The V segment lost 7 bases and the J segment 0 bases; nucleotides outside the gene matches: 5. CDR3 sequence: CASTRTGSSYNSPLHF. CDR3 DNA: TGCGCCAGCACCCGGACAGGGAGCTCCTATAATTCACCCCTCCACTTT.